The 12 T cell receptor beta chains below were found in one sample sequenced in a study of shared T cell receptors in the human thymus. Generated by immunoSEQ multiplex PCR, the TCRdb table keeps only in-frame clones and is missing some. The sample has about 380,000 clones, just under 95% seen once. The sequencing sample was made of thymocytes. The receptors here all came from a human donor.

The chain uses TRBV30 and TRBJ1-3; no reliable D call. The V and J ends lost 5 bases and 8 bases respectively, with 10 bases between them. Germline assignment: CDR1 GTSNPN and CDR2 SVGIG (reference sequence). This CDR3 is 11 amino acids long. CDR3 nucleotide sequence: TGTGCCTGGGGAGAATACGACACCATATATTTT. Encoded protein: CAWGEYDTIYF.

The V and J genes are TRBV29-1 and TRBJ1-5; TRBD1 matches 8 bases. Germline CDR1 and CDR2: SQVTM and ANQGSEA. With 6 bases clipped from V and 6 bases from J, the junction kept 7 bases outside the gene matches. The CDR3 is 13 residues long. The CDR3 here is CSVAGTGRQPQHF. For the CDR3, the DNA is TGCAGCGTCGCCGGGACAGGACGTCAGCCCCAGCATTTT.

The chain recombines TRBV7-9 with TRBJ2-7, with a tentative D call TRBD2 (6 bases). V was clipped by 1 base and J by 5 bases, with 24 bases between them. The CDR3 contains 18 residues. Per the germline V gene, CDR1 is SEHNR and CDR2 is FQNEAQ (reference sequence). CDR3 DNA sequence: TGTGCCAGCAGCTTAGGGCGGGGCGGGGTCCCCCTGCGAAACGAGCAGTACTTC. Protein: CASSLGRGGVPLRNEQYF.

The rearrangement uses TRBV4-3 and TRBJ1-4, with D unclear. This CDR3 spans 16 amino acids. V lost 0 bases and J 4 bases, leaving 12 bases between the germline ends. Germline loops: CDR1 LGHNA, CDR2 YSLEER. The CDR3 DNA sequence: TGCGCCAGCAGCCAAGACGACCCACTGGTTAATGAAAAACTGTTTTTT. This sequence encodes CASSQDDPLVNEKLFF.

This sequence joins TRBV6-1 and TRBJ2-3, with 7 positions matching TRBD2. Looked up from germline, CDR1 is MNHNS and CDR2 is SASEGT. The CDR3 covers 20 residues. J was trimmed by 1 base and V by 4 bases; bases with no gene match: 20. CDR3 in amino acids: CASSVSTGTLAGHRTDTQYF. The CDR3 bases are TGTGCCAGCAGTGTATCTACCGGGACTTTAGCGGGCCATCGCACAGATACGCAGTATTTT.

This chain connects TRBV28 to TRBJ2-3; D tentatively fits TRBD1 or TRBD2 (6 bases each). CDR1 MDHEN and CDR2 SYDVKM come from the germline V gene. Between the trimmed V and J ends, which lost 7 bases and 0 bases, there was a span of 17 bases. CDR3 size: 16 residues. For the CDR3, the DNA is TGTGCCAGCACCTCTAAGGGGGGACCTAGCACAGATACGCAGTATTTT. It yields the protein CASTSKGGPSTDTQYF.

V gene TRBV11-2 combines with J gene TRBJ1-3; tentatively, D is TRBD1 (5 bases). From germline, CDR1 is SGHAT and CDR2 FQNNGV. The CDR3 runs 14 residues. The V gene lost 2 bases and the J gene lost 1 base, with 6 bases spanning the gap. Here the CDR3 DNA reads TGTGCCAGCAGCTTAAAGGGGTCTGGAAACACCATATATTTT. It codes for CASSLKGSGNTIYF. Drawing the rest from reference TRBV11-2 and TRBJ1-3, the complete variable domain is EAGVAQSPRYKIIEKRQSVAFWCNPISGHATLYWYQQILGQGPKLLIQFQNNGVVDDSQLPKDRFSAERLKGVDSTLKIQPAKLEDSAVYLCASSLKGSGNTIYFGEGSWLTVV.

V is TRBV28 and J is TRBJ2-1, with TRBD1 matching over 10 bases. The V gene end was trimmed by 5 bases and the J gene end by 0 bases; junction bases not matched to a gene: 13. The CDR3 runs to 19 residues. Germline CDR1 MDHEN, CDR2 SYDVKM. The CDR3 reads CASSQHRDRGITSYNEQFF. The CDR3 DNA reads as TGTGCCAGCAGTCAACATCGGGACAGGGGAATTACCTCCTACAATGAGCAGTTCTTC.

Here the CDR3 DNA reads TGTGCCAGCAGCCAAGAAGATTGGGTCGCAACTAATGAAAAACTGTTTTTT. Translation gives CASSQEDWVATNEKLFF. This rearrangement joins TRBV4-2 to TRBJ1-4, with D uncertain. This CDR3 contains 17 residues. Between the trimmed V and J ends, which lost 0 bases and 0 bases, there was a span of 11 bases. Per germline, CDR1 LGHNA and CDR2 YNFKEQ.

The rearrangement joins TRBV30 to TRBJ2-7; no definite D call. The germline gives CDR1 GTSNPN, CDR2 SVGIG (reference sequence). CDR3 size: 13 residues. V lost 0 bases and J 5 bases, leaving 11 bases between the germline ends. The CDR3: CAWSVWNLDEQYF. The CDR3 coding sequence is TGTGCCTGGAGTGTGTGGAATCTGGACGAGCAGTACTTC.

CDR3 in DNA: TGTGCCAGCAGCCGATCGACTCGAATAGGGACAGTGCAAGAGACCCAGTACTTC. Translation: CASSRSTRIGTVQETQYF. The rearrangement uses TRBV27 and TRBJ2-5, with 7 nucleotides matching TRBD1. Germline CDR1 is MNHEY and CDR2 is SMNVEV (reference sequence). Unmatched junction bases numbered 18, after V lost 6 bases and J lost 2 bases. The CDR3 sequence is 18 residues long.

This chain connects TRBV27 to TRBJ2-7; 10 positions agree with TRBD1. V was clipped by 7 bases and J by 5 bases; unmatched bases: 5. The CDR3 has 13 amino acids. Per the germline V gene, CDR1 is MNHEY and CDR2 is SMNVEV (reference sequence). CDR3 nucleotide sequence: TGTGCCAGCACCGGGACAGGGGCCCACGAGCAGTACTTC. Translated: CASTGTGAHEQYF.